Below, one T cell receptor (beta chain) is given with its context. Antigen specificity is unknown. Generated by immunoSEQ multiplex PCR, the TCRdb table keeps only in-frame clones and is missing some. The sample contains tens of thousands of clones, approximately 88% of which appear only once. This record belongs to a study of T cells in localized non-small cell lung cancer. The study, taken as a whole, reports: Prolonged overall survival went with higher T cell density in the blood. Adjacent lung was found to contain a median roughly 60 of the top 100 tumor clones.

The germline V gene has CDR1 MDHEN and CDR2 SYDVKM. This CDR3 contains 13 residues. V dropped 6 bases and J dropped 4 bases, with 9 bases sitting between them. The V and J genes are TRBV28 and TRBJ2-2; weak D call: TRBD2 (5 bases). Sequences were derived from peripheral blood, sampled before any cancer treatment. This clonotype was obtained from a female donor over 55 with stage I lung adenocarcinoma. The CDR3: CASRPAGTGELFF. The CDR3 region has the DNA TGTGCCAGCAGGCCCGCGGGCACCGGGGAGCTGTTTTTT.